Below are 20 T cell receptor beta chains sequenced from a single sample in a study of T cell repertoires in cytomegalovirus infection. In TCRdb, the reads were re-called with MiXCR into one record per CDR3 protein. This table has around 750,000 distinct CDR3 sequences, less than 35% appearing once. Their cognate antigens are unknown. Material: cultured CD8+ T cells from PBMCs, obtained from culture after CMV antigen stimulation. The receptors here all came from a human donor in good health (CMV status not recorded). Some clones in this sample may be carry-over from other donors' samples.

The chain is built from TRBV4-1 and TRBJ2-2; TRBD2 matches at 7 bases. Per the germline V gene, CDR1 is MGHRA and CDR2 is YSYEKL. V shed 1 base and J 2 bases; nucleotides not matched to a gene: 7. CDR3 size: 17 residues. The CDR3 loop is CASSQASGGGNTGELFF. DNA of the CDR3: TGCGCCAGCAGCCAAGCCAGTGGCGGGGGAAACACCGGGGAGCTGTTTTTT.

This chain links TRBV10-1 with TRBJ1-2; no definite D call. The V gene's germline CDR1 is WNHNN and CDR2 SYGVQD (reference sequence). The CDR3 runs to 13 residues. Trimming took off 10 bases at V and 6 bases at J, with 18 bases between the two ends. CDR3 nucleotide sequence: TGCGCCACCTCGGGAAGCAGTAGGCATGGCTACACCTTC. As protein: CATSGSSRHGYTF.

The chain uses TRBV3-1 and TRBJ2-7; 7 bases align to TRBD2. The ends lost 1 base at V and 3 bases at J; junction bases unmatched: 6. CDR1 and CDR2 (germline): LGHDT, YNNKEL (reference sequence). CDR3 length: 15 residues. The CDR3 region has the DNA TGTGCCAGCAGCCAAGGGGAGGGTTTTGGCTACGAGCAGTACTTC. Protein product: CASSQGEGFGYEQYF.

This clonotype was counted a few times. This chain connects TRBV7-9 to TRBJ2-2, with 7 nucleotides matching TRBD1. J gave up 0 bases and V 1 base, and 8 bases lay outside the gene matches. This CDR3 comprises 18 residues. Germline V gene sequence: CDR1 SEHNR, CDR2 FQNEAQ (reference sequence). CDR3 residues: CASSLGRDSRTNTGELFF. CDR3 nucleotide sequence: TGTGCCAGCAGCTTAGGCCGGGACAGCCGTACGAACACCGGGGAGCTGTTTTTT.

The chain recombines TRBV6-2 or TRBV6-3 with TRBJ1-5, with 8 bases lining up with TRBD1. Germline values: CDR1 MNHEY, CDR2 SVGEGT. V was clipped by 7 bases and J by 9 bases; unmatched bases: 8. The CDR3 consists of 13 residues. The CDR3 loop reads CASTLDRGLPQHF. CDR3 DNA sequence: TGTGCCAGCACCCTCGACAGGGGTCTGCCCCAGCATTTT.

The rearrangement links TRBV7-9 to TRBJ2-3; 10 nucleotides match TRBD2. This CDR3 is 15 amino acids long. From germline, CDR1 is SEHNR and CDR2 FQNEAQ (reference sequence). After removal of 5 bases from V and 7 bases from J, the junction contained 9 bases not matched to a gene. CDR3 in amino acids: CASSLAAGGPNTQYF. CDR3 sequence (DNA): TGTGCCAGCAGCCTCGCAGCGGGGGGGCCAAATACGCAGTATTTT.

The rearrangement joins TRBV9 to TRBJ1-2, with 8 bases matching TRBD1. The CDR3 sequence is 17 residues long. With V trimmed by 0 bases and J by 6 bases, 13 bases remained unmatched. CDR1 and CDR2 (germline): SGDLS, YYNGEE. CDR3 sequence: CASSVEMGQERKDGYTF. In DNA, the CDR3 is TGTGCCAGCAGCGTAGAAATGGGACAGGAACGGAAGGATGGCTACACCTTC.

This chain connects TRBV7-9 to TRBJ2-1, with D possibly TRBD2 on 6 matching bases. Trimming stripped 2 bases from V and 8 bases from J, with 16 bases between. The CDR3 covers 15 residues. Germline V gives CDR1 SEHNR, CDR2 FQNEAQ (reference sequence). The CDR3 nucleotides are TGTGCCAGCAGCTTAAAGGCGGGAAGGGACTATGAGCAGTTCTTC. It is translated as CASSLKAGRDYEQFF.

This chain links TRBV19 with TRBJ2-5; D is perhaps TRBD1 or TRBD2 (5 bases each). CDR3 length equals 13 residues. Germline V gives CDR1 LNHDA, CDR2 SQIVND (reference sequence). Trimming left V 5 bases short and J 5 bases short, with 12 bases between. CDR3 loop: CASSSRWGETQYF. CDR3 nucleotide sequence: TGTGCCAGTAGTTCTCGTTGGGGGGAGACCCAGTACTTC.

This clonotype was recorded at least ten times. CDR3 coding DNA: TGTGCCAGCAGCTTATACTGGGCGGGGGGCCAAGAGACCCAGTACTTC. It yields the protein CASSLYWAGGQETQYF. The chain links TRBV7-2 to TRBJ2-5; TRBD2 agrees at 8 bases. This CDR3 contains 16 residues. Germline assignment: CDR1 SGHTA and CDR2 FQGNSA. V was pared by 2 bases and J by 1 base, with 6 bases of the junction left unmatched.

At least ten counts were recorded for this clonotype. The chain is built from TRBV6-1 and TRBJ1-1; D ambiguous. This CDR3 spans 12 amino acids. The germline V and J ends were trimmed by 3 bases and 3 bases, with 5 bases remaining between them. Germline-derived CDR1 and CDR2 are MNHNS and SASEGT. The chain's CDR3 is CASSEGHTEAFF. DNA for the CDR3: TGTGCCAGCAGTGAGGGCCACACTGAAGCTTTCTTT.

A word on this clonotype: Lacking the conserved final phenylalanine or tryptophan, this CDR3 likely reflects a read error. This chain joins TRBV28 and TRBJ2-5; unclear D gene. V lost 1 base and J 7 bases, leaving 10 bases between the germline ends. The CDR3 is 13 amino acids. Germline V CDR1 and CDR2: MDHEN, SYDVKM. CDR3 in amino acids: CASSLSPVGTQYL. CDR3 nucleotide sequence: TGTGCCAGCAGTTTATCACCCGTCGGGACCCAGTACCTC.

The CDR3 protein is CASSQDGVDSSYEQYF. The CDR3, as DNA: TGTGCCAGCAGCCAAGATGGGGTAGATAGCTCCTACGAGCAGTACTTC. The V and J genes are TRBV4-2 and TRBJ2-7; no reliable D call. CDR1 is LGHNA and CDR2 is YNFKEQ in the germline V gene. V dropped 0 bases and J dropped 0 bases, with 12 bases sitting between them. The CDR3 covers 16 residues.

V and J are TRBV24-1 and TRBJ2-2; 9 nucleotides agree with TRBD1. Germline lookup yields CDR1 KGHDR and CDR2 SFDVKD. This CDR3 contains 16 residues. Germline trimming cut 4 bases from V and 4 bases from J; bases unmatched to any gene: 6. The CDR3 DNA reads as TGTGCCACCAGTGACTGGACAGGGGATGCCACCGGGGAGCTGTTTTTT. Protein sequence: CATSDWTGDATGELFF.

The chain is built from TRBV12-3 or TRBV12-4 and TRBJ2-1; D is possibly TRBD2 (6 bases). The CDR3 is 15 residues long. V was cut by 7 bases and J by 8 bases, with 21 bases left in between. The DNA of the CDR3 is TGTGCCAGCACCCCTGGGGGGTGGGTAGATGATGAGCAGTTCTTC. Amino acids: CASTPGGWVDDEQFF.

The rearrangement links TRBV25-1 to TRBJ1-1, with D possibly matching TRBD1 (6 bases). V was trimmed by 4 bases and J by 7 bases, leaving 16 bases between them. Germline lookup yields CDR1 MGHDK and CDR2 SYGVNS. The CDR3 runs to 14 residues. The CDR3 here is CASSGEGGVGEAFF. In DNA form, the CDR3 reads TGTGCCAGCAGTGGGGAAGGGGGGGTGGGTGAAGCTTTCTTT.

CDR3 DNA sequence: TGTGCCAGCAGCCACCGGGACAGGGGACTCCTTAACACTGAAGCTTTCTTT. Protein: CASSHRDRGLLNTEAFF. V is TRBV7-9 and J is TRBJ1-1; the match to TRBD1 covers 10 bases. CDR1 is SEHNR, CDR2 FQNEAQ, per germline (reference sequence). Trimming removed 5 bases from V and 2 bases from J; junction bases left unmatched: 11. The CDR3 covers 17 residues.

The sample holds many counts of this clonotype. CDR3 nucleotide sequence: TGTGCCAGCAGCTTGGGAGCCGGGGGGCGGGATACGCAGTATTTT. Translating it yields CASSLGAGGRDTQYF. The chain employs TRBV7-3 and TRBJ2-3, with a tentative D call TRBD2 (7 bases). Germline V gene sequence: CDR1 SGHTA, CDR2 FQGTGA. Trimming removed 3 bases from V and 6 bases from J, with 16 bases in between. The CDR3 has 15 amino acids.

This clonotype was seen more than once but under ten times. The chain carries TRBV7-9 and TRBJ1-2; 7 bases line up with TRBD1. CDR3 length: 14 amino acids. The J segment lost 6 bases and the V segment lost 4 bases, leaving 8 bases of the junction unmatched. The germline gives CDR1 SEHNR, CDR2 FQNEAQ (reference sequence). The CDR3 DNA sequence: TGTGCCAGCAGCTCCCGCGGAGGGGGCGATGGCTACACCTTC. Translated: CASSSRGGGDGYTF.

The chain recombines TRBV12-3 or TRBV12-4 with TRBJ2-7; D perhaps matches TRBD2 (6 bases). This CDR3 region has 12 residues. V lost 6 bases, J lost 3 bases, and 9 bases lay in between. CDR3 loop: CASREGSYEQYF. DNA of the CDR3: TGTGCCAGCAGGGAGGGGAGCTACGAGCAGTACTTC.